This TCR beta chain is from a study of blood T cell repertoires in COVID-19. At the level of the study: COVID-19 samples from acute and convalescent phases originated in the United States, Italy and Spain.

Original processing notes: Amplification with reference gene primers provided the estimates of nucleated cell counts. The protocol was immunoSEQ multiplex PCR, while the TCRdb copy is restricted to in-frame clones and leaves out a portion. From that table come the V and J calls and clone size; the DNA was used to work out D and trimming. Of 240,000 or so clones detected, around 88% appear once; the ten largest clones hold about 3%. Germline lookup yields CDR1 MNHEY and CDR2 SMNVEV (reference sequence). The CDR3 sequence is 14 residues long. V was shortened by 5 bases and J by 3 bases, with 13 bases between the two germline ends.

Sequencing was performed on peripheral blood. The sequence derives from a woman younger than 45 who had recovered from COVID-19. J is TRBJ1-2 and V is TRBV27; D is undetermined. The CDR3 protein is CASSPSGSHYGYTF. The CDR3 nucleotides are TGTGCCAGCAGTCCGTCCGGGTCGCACTATGGCTACACCTTC.